A selection of T cell receptor beta chains follows, all from one sample in a study of cytomegalovirus exposure and HLA in healthy donors. Here immunoSEQ multiplex PCR was the method, and the copy in TCRdb shows in-frame clones only, minus some. Altogether about 100,000 clones are present, more than 60% being singletons, with the ten largest covering over 4%. The sample was PBMCs. These receptors all stem from a woman aged 18-29 years in good health and CMV-seropositive. Both conserved end residues are part of each CDR3. D genes are given only for firm matches. Rows give clone size only sometimes, using once, few, many, or a class for an expanded clone.

length	D	size	J	V	CDR3	DNA
15	-	-	TRBJ2-5	TRBV28	CASMGASRLQETQYF	TGTGCCAGCATGGGGGCTTCGCGGCTCCAAGAGACCCAGTACTTC
16	TRBD2	-	TRBJ2-3	TRBV7-6	CASSQGLAGVSDTQYF	TGTGCCAGCAGCCAGGGACTAGCGGGAGTCTCAGATACGCAGTATTTT
12	-	-	TRBJ2-7	TRBV6-5	CASSSQVPEQYF	TGTGCCAGCAGTTCTCAGGTACCCGAGCAGTACTTC
13	TRBD1	once	TRBJ1-3	TRBV7-3	CARPGTGHCTIYF	TGTGCCCGCCCCGGGACAGGGCATTGCACCATATATTTT
16	-	-	TRBJ2-2	TRBV27	CASSPYKIPNTGELFF	TGTGCCAGCAGTCCTTACAAGATCCCCAACACCGGGGAGCTGTTTTTT
12	TRBD1	-	TRBJ1-1	TRBV11-2	CASSSGGTEAFF	TGTGCCAGCAGCTCAGGGGGAACTGAAGCTTTCTTT
12	-	-	TRBJ2-1	TRBV5-1	CASSFQGNEQFF	TGCGCCAGCAGCTTTCAGGGGAATGAGCAGTTCTTC
19	TRBD1	-	TRBJ1-6	TRBV10-3	CAISESWTGLSSYNSPLHF	TGTGCCATCAGTGAGTCCTGGACAGGGCTGAGCTCCTATAATTCACCCCTCCACTTT
13	-	-	TRBJ1-5	TRBV6-5	CASSYSGAQPQNF	TGTGCCAGCAGTTACTCGGGCGCTCAGCCCCAGAATTTT
15	TRBD2	-	TRBJ2-2	TRBV9	CASSTSGTYTGELFF	TGTGCCAGCTCTACTAGCGGGACATACACCGGGGAGCTGTTTTTT
11	-	few	TRBJ2-7	TRBV9	CASSQGYEQYF	TGTGCCAGCAGCCAGGGCTACGAGCAGTACTTC
13	-	-	TRBJ2-3	TRBV28	CASMVIRTDTQYF	TGTGCCAGCATGGTTATTAGAACAGATACGCAGTATTTT
11	-	-	TRBJ2-7	TRBV28	CASSGDYEQYF	TGTGCCAGCAGCGGGGACTACGAGCAGTACTTC
12	-	-	TRBJ2-1	TRBV5-1	CASSPGYNEQFF	TGCGCCAGCAGCCCCGGTTATAATGAGCAGTTCTTC
14	-	-	TRBJ2-5	TRBV2	CASRLRQAQETQYF	TGTGCCAGCAGACTGAGACAGGCTCAAGAGACCCAGTACTTC
17	TRBD1	-	TRBJ1-2	TRBV28	CASSPPLTGGGRYGYTF	TGTGCCAGCAGTCCTCCTTTAACAGGGGGCGGGAGGTATGGCTACACCTTC
15	TRBD2	few	TRBJ2-1	TRBV7-2	CASSLTASGRVEQFF	TGTGCCAGCAGCTTAACGGCTAGCGGGAGGGTTGAGCAGTTCTTC
13	TRBD1	-	TRBJ2-1	TRBV29-1	CSARGQGGHEQFF	TGCAGCGCTCGGGGACAGGGGGGTCATGAGCAGTTCTTC
12	-	-	TRBJ1-4	TRBV18	CASSGFPEKLFF	TGTGCCAGCTCCGGGTTCCCTGAAAAACTGTTTTTT
15	TRBD1	-	TRBJ2-1	TRBV2	CARSRDRGRYNEQFF	TGTGCCAGGTCCCGGGACAGGGGACGGTACAATGAGCAGTTCTTC
15	TRBD2	-	TRBJ2-5	TRBV18	CASSPPGLAGETQYF	TGTGCCAGCTCACCCCCGGGACTAGCGGGAGAGACCCAGTACTTC
17	-	once	TRBJ1-5	TRBV7-8	CASSLARSGRRDQPQHF	TGTGCCAGCAGCTTAGCGAGGTCGGGCAGGAGGGATCAGCCCCAGCATTTT
13	TRBD2	-	TRBJ2-7	TRBV30	CAWGTSGIYEQYF	TGTGCCTGGGGGACTAGCGGGATCTACGAGCAGTACTTC
13	-	-	TRBJ2-7	TRBV4-3	CASSQEGRSVQYF	TGCGCCAGCAGCCAAGAGGGCCGTAGTGTGCAGTACTTC
13	-	-	TRBJ1-2	TRBV5-1	CASSLGRDYGYTF	TGCGCCAGCAGCTTGGGCAGGGACTATGGCTACACCTTC
14	TRBD2	few	TRBJ2-3	TRBV2	CANATSGRSDTQYF	TGTGCCAACGCCACTAGCGGGAGGTCGGACACGCAGTATTTT
13	-	-	TRBJ2-3	TRBV2	CASSAAGGYTQYF	TGTGCCAGCAGTGCCGCAGGGGGGTATACGCAGTATTTT
14	-	-	TRBJ2-7	TRBV7-2	CASGKGIGSYEQYF	TGTGCCAGCGGAAAGGGGATAGGGTCCTACGAGCAGTACTTC
15	TRBD2	once	TRBJ2-5	TRBV6-5	CASSLAGARGETQYF	TGTGCCAGCAGCCTAGCGGGAGCGAGGGGAGAGACCCAGTACTTC
12	-	few	TRBJ1-2	TRBV6-4	CASSATGYGYTF	TGTGCCAGCAGTGCCACAGGTTATGGCTACACCTTC
16	TRBD2	-	TRBJ2-7	TRBV5-1	CASSSGTSGRTYEQYF	TGCGCCAGCAGCTCGGGAACTAGCGGGAGGACCTACGAGCAGTACTTC
15	TRBD1	-	TRBJ1-5	TRBV5-5	CASSVDRGDNQPQHF	TGTGCCAGCAGCGTAGACAGGGGTGACAATCAGCCCCAGCATTTT
14	-	-	TRBJ2-1	TRBV27	CASSLEGLVNEQFF	TGTGCCAGCAGTTTAGAGGGACTGGTCAATGAGCAGTTCTTC
17	TRBD2	few	TRBJ2-2	TRBV7-2	CASRVLAGGSATGELFF	TGTGCCAGCAGAGTACTAGCGGGAGGTTCGGCCACCGGGGAGCTGTTTTTT
16	-	-	TRBJ2-5	TRBV5-6	CASSLMQGRTQETQYF	TGTGCCAGCAGCTTGATGCAGGGAAGAACCCAAGAGACCCAGTACTTC
15	-	-	TRBJ1-4	TRBV15	CATSREWGAGEKLFF	TGTGCCACCAGCAGAGAATGGGGCGCCGGGGAAAAACTGTTTTTT
16	TRBD2	-	TRBJ2-7	TRBV11-2	CASSSTATSGIYEQYF	TGTGCCAGCAGCTCAACGGCGACTAGCGGGATCTACGAGCAGTACTTC
17	TRBD2	-	TRBJ2-3	TRBV7-6	CASSLEFGGRAGDTQYF	TGTGCCAGCAGCTTAGAATTCGGCGGGAGGGCCGGGGATACGCAGTATTTT
15	TRBD1	-	TRBJ2-1	TRBV25-1	CASAEDRVSYNEQFF	TGTGCCAGCGCCGAGGACAGGGTCTCCTACAATGAGCAGTTCTTC
14	-	-	TRBJ1-5	TRBV6-5	CASSYSRVDQPQHF	TGTGCCAGCAGTTACTCGAGGGTGGATCAGCCCCAGCATTTT
15	TRBD1	-	TRBJ1-4	TRBV7-8	CASSTPGTAREKLFF	TGTGCCAGCAGCACCCCCGGGACAGCTCGTGAAAAACTGTTTTTT
13	-	-	TRBJ2-1	TRBV5-6	CASSLESEAEQFF	TGTGCCAGCAGCTTGGAGAGTGAGGCTGAGCAGTTCTTC
14	TRBD2	-	TRBJ2-1	TRBV6-5	CASSLAGLYNEQFF	TGTGCCAGCAGTCTAGCGGGTCTCTACAATGAGCAGTTCTTC
13	-	-	TRBJ2-5	TRBV4-3	CASSQDTGKGEYF	TGCGCCAGCAGCCAAGACACCGGGAAGGGGGAGTACTTC
14	-	-	TRBJ1-1	TRBV7-6	CASSQVERDTEAFF	TGTGCCAGCAGCCAAGTGGAGAGGGACACTGAAGCTTTCTTT
15	TRBD2	-	TRBJ2-7	TRBV19	CASTPGGTTGYEQYF	TGTGCCAGTACTCCAGGAGGGACTACGGGCTACGAGCAGTACTTC
13	-	-	TRBJ1-2	TRBV6-5	CASSKLANYGYTF	TGTGCCAGCAGTAAGCTTGCTAACTATGGCTACACCTTC
17	-	-	TRBJ2-7	TRBV11-2	CASSLVRGRPEDYEQYF	TGTGCCAGCAGCTTAGTTCGAGGGAGGCCGGAAGACTACGAGCAGTACTTC
13	-	-	TRBJ2-3	TRBV5-1	CASSFQGQDTQYF	TGCGCCAGCAGCTTCCAGGGGCAAGATACGCAGTATTTT
15	-	-	TRBJ1-5	TRBV28	CASSFVDSSNQPQHF	TGTGCCAGCAGTTTCGTGGACAGTAGCAATCAGCCCCAGCATTTT
16	TRBD1	-	TRBJ2-7	TRBV9	CASSVEGAQTSYEQYF	TGTGCCAGCAGCGTAGAGGGGGCCCAGACATCCTACGAGCAGTACTTC
14	TRBD2	-	TRBJ2-1	TRBV11-3	CASSPTSATAQQFF	TGTGCCAGCAGCCCGACTAGCGCGACAGCCCAGCAGTTCTTC